This is a list of T cell receptor beta chains from one sample in a study of T cells in Graves' hyperthyroidism and ophthalmopathy. From the multiplex PCR reads, TCRdb called clonotypes with MiXCR, one entry per CDR3 protein. This table has about 480,000 distinct CDR3 sequences, around 15% appearing once. The sequencing sample was made of blood. Receptors were obtained from a woman between 18 and 29 years old with Graves' hyperthyroidism. Each CDR3 is given without its conserved first and last residue. The order of the fields is J gene, V gene, CDR3 length, CDR3 protein.

TRBJ2-3 TRBV6-1 12 ASSDVLSTDTQY
TRBJ2-3 TRBV3-1 14 ASSQAGTSGTDTQY
TRBJ1-1 TRBV3-1 13 ASSHSRHPNTEAF
TRBJ1-1 TRBV6-2/TRBV6-3 13 ASSYGAVVNTEAF
TRBJ2-2 TRBV5-1 14 ASSSPGTGGPGELF
TRBJ2-2 TRBV6-5 12 ASSYLGGTGELF
TRBJ2-5 TRBV5-1 14 ASSSQGRRNGETQY
TRBJ2-4 TRBV4-1 13 ASSQVRLAKNIQY
TRBJ1-4 TRBV28 12 ASNNRGSNEKLF
TRBJ2-6 TRBV6-2/TRBV6-3 13 ASMGLGAGANVLT
TRBJ2-3 TRBV18 15 ASSFLAGGGLTDTQY
TRBJ1-6 TRBV29-1 10 SVGLGDSPLH
TRBJ1-2 TRBV7-9 13 ASSLDGQPSGGYT
TRBJ1-5 TRBV5-1 12 ASSLGSYNQPQH
TRBJ1-6 TRBV18 13 ASSPSAQGNSPLH
TRBJ2-1 TRBV5-1 12 ASSPPNSYNEQF
TRBJ1-1 TRBV4-2 11 ASSQRWIAEAF
TRBJ2-5 TRBV20-1 11 SALPPGAETQY
TRBJ1-2 TRBV19 11 ASHDTGYYGYT
TRBJ2-7 TRBV19 12 ASSTGTAKREQY
TRBJ2-5 TRBV3-1 12 ASSLGTSGETQY
TRBJ2-2 TRBV27 14 ASLDRAGLGTGELF
TRBJ2-5 TRBV7-9 11 ASSRGQAETQY
TRBJ2-7 TRBV10-3 10 AISGRRYEQY
TRBJ1-1 TRBV3-1 11 ASSARVDTEAF
TRBJ2-1 TRBV11-2 16 ASSSYGTSGRAGNEQF
TRBJ1-3 TRBV24-1 15 ATSGGDRGMVGNTIY
TRBJ1-6 TRBV9 15 ASSSGQASHKNSPLH
TRBJ2-1 TRBV12-3/TRBV12-4 10 ASSQTDNEQF
TRBJ1-2 TRBV14 15 ASSQDPHGVLNYGYT
TRBJ2-7 TRBV11-1 14 ASSPWTSGSSYEQY
TRBJ1-5 TRBV4-1 14 ASSQETGLSNQPQH
TRBJ2-7 TRBV30 10 AWRSPTYEQY
TRBJ1-5 TRBV6-1 17 ASSTDRTGFGLLDQPQH
TRBJ2-1 TRBV5-8 13 ASSLSTSVGNEQF
TRBJ1-2 TRBV4-1 11 ASSQDKGFGYT